Below, 28 T cell receptor beta chains from the same sample are listed, as sequenced in a study of T cells in Graves' hyperthyroidism and ophthalmopathy (dated by TCRdb to between 2019 and 2020). The library was made by multiplex PCR. For sequencing, an Illumina HiSeq 2000 was employed. The TCR beta CDR3 regions were amplified from the RNA transcripts. For the first round of RT-PCR on the TCR CDR3, the HTBI primer set was used together with the Qiagen OneStep RT-PCR kit. TCRdb applied fastp at Q25 and MiXCR to the public reads, then kept only in-frame beta chains. Every distinct CDR3 protein forms one entry, paired with its most common genes and DNA. Within this sample are over 700,000 distinct CDR3 sequences, with 38% of them counted one time only. Of the sample, around 9.3% is held by the ten largest clones. The sample taken for sequencing was blood. These receptors were taken from a young man with Graves' hyperthyroidism.

For this clonotype: A much larger clone lies one base from this, so it may be a read error. CDR3 DNA: TGTGCCAGCAGACCCACAGGGAGTAGCTATGGCTACACCTTC. Its translation is CASRPTGSSYGYTF. The chain couples TRBV7-9 to TRBJ1-2; possible D gene TRBD1, 6 bases. CDR3 length: 14 amino acids. Germline V lookup: CDR1 SEHNR, CDR2 FQNEAQ (reference sequence). Trimming stripped 6 bases from V and 4 bases from J, with 15 bases between. Looking up the rest from reference TRBV7-9 and TRBJ1-2 gives the full variable domain: DTGVSQNPRHKITKRGQNVTFRCDPISEHNRLYWYRQTLGQGPEFLTYFQNEAQLEKSRLLSDRFSAERPKGSFSTLEIQRTEQGDSAMYLCASRPTGSSYGYTFGSGTRLTVV.

This clonotype appeared many times. V is TRBV25-1 and J is TRBJ1-5; no firm D call. CDR1 is MGHDK and CDR2 is SYGVNS in the germline V gene. The CDR3 contains 12 residues. V lost 3 bases and J 5 bases, leaving 5 bases between the germline ends. The chain's CDR3 is CASSEGDQPQHF. In nucleotides, the CDR3 is TGTGCCAGCAGTGAGGGTGATCAGCCCCAGCATTTT.

This chain uses TRBV9 with TRBJ1-4; D possibly corresponds to TRBD1 (5 bases). CDR3 length: 15 amino acids. CDR1 and CDR2 (germline): SGDLS, YYNGEE. Trimming left V 4 bases short and J 5 bases short, with 15 bases between. The CDR3 loop reads CASSPPAGANEKLFF. The CDR3 region has the DNA TGTGCCAGCAGCCCCCCAGCCGGGGCGAATGAAAAACTGTTTTTT.

This rearrangement joins TRBV7-9 to TRBJ2-7; 7 nucleotides agree with TRBD1. Germline V gives CDR1 SEHNR, CDR2 FQNEAQ (reference sequence). V dropped 1 base and J dropped 3; count of bases not matched to a gene: 6. The CDR3 runs 15 residues. The CDR3, as DNA: TGTGCCAGCAGCTTAGAGGGGACAGACTACTACGAGCAGTACTTC. Translation gives CASSLEGTDYYEQYF.

The chain uses TRBV6-1 and TRBJ1-3; a possible D gene is TRBD1 (6 bases). The germline gives CDR1 MNHNS, CDR2 SASEGT. CDR3 length: 14 amino acids. Between the trimmed V and J ends, which lost 6 bases and 4 bases, there was a span of 13 bases. The CDR3 reads CASRGGGQGNTIYF. CDR3 nucleotides: TGTGCCAGCAGGGGGGGGGGGCAAGGAAACACCATATATTTT.

This clonotype was detected ten times or more. The chain employs TRBV5-1 and TRBJ2-6; D not certain. Trimming pared 1 base from V and 1 base from J, leaving 6 bases between. This CDR3 has 15 amino acids. CDR1 SGHRS and CDR2 YFSETQ come from the germline V gene. For the CDR3, the DNA is TGCGCCAGCAGCTTGCCGGATTCTGGGGCCAACGTCCTGACTTTC. It encodes CASSLPDSGANVLTF.

This clonotype occurred many times. The chain is built from TRBV6-5 and TRBJ1-5; tentative D call: TRBD1 (6 bases). The V gene lost 6 bases and the J gene lost 4 bases, with 10 bases spanning the gap. CDR1 and CDR2 (germline): MNHEY, SVGAGI. CDR3 length equals 13 residues. As DNA, the CDR3 is TGTGCCAGCAGCGGGGGGGCGAATCAGCCCCAGCATTTT. Translation gives CASSGGANQPQHF.

With respect to this clonotype: This clone may be a read error of a much larger clone one base away. The genes are TRBV9 and TRBJ1-6; perhaps TRBD1 as D (6 bases). The CDR3 contains 16 residues. CDR1 SGDLS and CDR2 YYNGEE come from the germline V gene. Trimming removed 0 bases at V and 11 bases at J, with 18 bases between. This CDR3 is CASSVEGDGGGPPLHF. In DNA form, the CDR3 reads TGTGCCAGCAGCGTAGAGGGGGACGGAGGGGGTCCACCCCTCCACTTT.

V and J are TRBV7-2 and TRBJ2-2, with 7 bases matching TRBD1. The germline CDR1 and CDR2 sequences are SGHTA and FQGNSA. The junction had 7 bases not matched to a gene; V was cut back by 3 bases and J by 0 bases. CDR3 size: 17 residues. The CDR3 DNA is TGTGCCAGCAGCTTCGACAGGGCAAAAGCGAACACCGGGGAGCTGTTTTTT. This translates into CASSFDRAKANTGELFF.

This clonotype was detected ten times or more. The chain is built from TRBV2 and TRBJ2-7, with D possibly being TRBD1 or TRBD2 (5 bases each). V was clipped by 8 bases and J by 4 bases, with 18 bases between them. The CDR3 is made up of 14 amino acids. Germline V lookup: CDR1 SNHLY, CDR2 FYNNEI. CDR3 sequence: CASREFRDGYEQYF. The CDR3 DNA reads as TGTGCCAGCCGCGAATTCCGGGACGGATACGAGCAGTACTTC.

V usage is TRBV4-3 and J usage is TRBJ2-5; D gene unclear. V was clipped by 0 bases and J by 0 bases, with 5 bases between them. The CDR3 totals 14 residues. From germline, CDR1 is LGHNA and CDR2 YSLEER. CDR3 sequence: CASSQDWDQETQYF. The CDR3 coding sequence is TGCGCCAGCAGCCAAGATTGGGACCAAGAGACCCAGTACTTC.

This clonotype was seen ten or more times. The chain couples TRBV10-3 to TRBJ2-7; tentative D call: TRBD2 (5 bases). Looked up from germline, CDR1 is ENHRY and CDR2 is SYGVKD. CDR3 length: 13 residues. With 0 bases removed from V and 6 bases from J, the gap between germline ends came to 9 bases. The CDR3 here is CAISESDGGEQYF. The CDR3 DNA follows: TGTGCCATCAGTGAGTCTGACGGAGGCGAGCAGTACTTC.

Many counts were recorded for this clonotype. The V gene is TRBV10-3, the J gene TRBJ2-5; the D is unclear. This CDR3 has 14 amino acids. Per germline, CDR1 ENHRY and CDR2 SYGVKD. The V end was cut by 2 bases, the J end by 2 bases, with 9 bases between. CDR3 residues: CAISESSAQETQYF. The CDR3 DNA is TGTGCCATCAGTGAGAGTAGTGCACAAGAGACCCAGTACTTC.

This clonotype was recorded many times. The chain uses TRBV2 and TRBJ1-1; D is perhaps TRBD1 (5 bases). The ends were cut back, 7 bases at V and 1 base at J, with 13 bases in the middle. Germline V CDR1 and CDR2: SNHLY, FYNNEI. This CDR3 is built from 14 residues. In DNA form, the CDR3 reads TGTGCCAGCAACCCTGGGGGTCGGAACACTGAAGCTTTCTTT. Its translation is CASNPGGRNTEAFF.

The rearrangement links TRBV2 to TRBJ1-4; D gene unclear. The CDR3 extends over 17 amino acids. The germline V gene encodes CDR1 SNHLY and CDR2 FYNNEI. Between the trimmed V and J ends, which lost 4 bases and 0 bases, there was a span of 15 bases. CDR3 nucleotides: TGTGCCAGCAGTGTTGGAGGGCCGGGGACAACTAATGAAAAACTGTTTTTT. It translates to CASSVGGPGTTNEKLFF.

The sample holds a few counts of this clonotype. V is TRBV6-5 and J is TRBJ1-2, with D unclear. The germline V gene has CDR1 MNHEY and CDR2 SVGAGI. Trimming shortened V by 2 bases and J by 5 bases, and 6 bases separated the two germline ends. CDR3 size: 12 residues. CDR3 sequence reads: CASSYGRYGYTF. For the CDR3, the DNA is TGTGCCAGCAGTTACGGGCGATATGGCTACACCTTC.

This clonotype was seen only a few times. J is TRBJ1-6 and V is TRBV6-1; 7 nucleotides line up with TRBD1. V shed 2 bases and J 10 bases; nucleotides not matched to a gene: 8. CDR1 MNHNS and CDR2 SASEGT come from the germline V gene. CDR3 length: 15 amino acids. CDR3 DNA: TGTGCCAGCAGTGAATCGACAGGGTCTGGGTCACCCCTCCACTTT. This sequence encodes CASSESTGSGSPLHF.

The V and J genes are TRBV20-1 and TRBJ1-1, with no clear D. Looked up from germline, CDR1 is DFQATT and CDR2 is SNEGSKA (reference sequence). This CDR3 has 13 residues. V was shortened by 3 bases and J by 2 bases, with 10 bases between the two germline ends. CDR3 DNA: TGCAGTGCTAGTAACAGAATTAACACTGAAGCTTTCTTT. Encoded protein: CSASNRINTEAFF.

This clonotype has a handful of counts. The chain carries TRBV2 and TRBJ2-1; a weak D match, TRBD1 (5 bases). Germline CDR1 is SNHLY and CDR2 is FYNNEI. This CDR3 is built from 13 residues. V dropped 3 bases and J dropped 10 bases, with 13 bases sitting between them. The CDR3 region is CASSEDNIGEQFF. The CDR3 DNA reads as TGTGCCAGCAGTGAGGACAATATTGGGGAGCAGTTCTTC.

The sample holds many counts of this clonotype. V is TRBV10-3 and J is TRBJ1-1; TRBD1 aligns across 9 bases. Germline V gives CDR1 ENHRY, CDR2 SYGVKD. V lost 8 bases and J lost 1; bases outside the gene matches: 2. The CDR3 sequence is 13 residues long. CDR3 in DNA: TGTGCCATCGGGGACAGGGCGAACACTGAAGCTTTCTTT. Translating gives CAIGDRANTEAFF.

Remarks on this clonotype: Mismatch with germline at one junction end may stem from a read error. The CDR3 region has the DNA TGTACCAGCCTAGAGAGGGAGGAGGCAGAGACCCAGTACTTC. It encodes CTSLEREEAETQYF. This chain uses TRBV6-6 with TRBJ2-5, with TRBD2 as a possible D gene (6 bases). Germline V gives CDR1 MNHNY, CDR2 SVGAGI (reference sequence). This CDR3 is 14 amino acids long.

This clonotype was found a few times. The CDR3 DNA reads as TGTGCTAGTGGTTTGTCCCAGGGACAGCCTGAAGCTTTCTTT. This encodes CASGLSQGQPEAFF. The genes are TRBV12-5 and TRBJ1-1; 7 bases fit TRBD1. The CDR3 is made up of 14 amino acids. CDR1 is LGHNT, CDR2 FRNRAP, per germline. V gave up 2 bases and J gave up 6 bases; unmatched junction bases: 6.

This clonotype appeared many times. The chain couples TRBV7-9 to TRBJ1-6; no clear D gene. Germline V CDR1 and CDR2: SEHNR, FQNEAQ (reference sequence). CDR3 length: 14 amino acids. The germline V and J ends were trimmed by 6 bases and 7 bases, with 13 bases remaining between them. CDR3 in DNA: TGTGCCAGCAGATCGGGCGACGGGAATTCACCCCTCCACTTT. Translating gives CASRSGDGNSPLHF.

This clonotype showed up many times. The V and J genes are TRBV19 and TRBJ1-5, with D possibly being TRBD1 (6 bases). This CDR3 comprises 15 residues. Between the trimmed V and J ends, which lost 7 bases and 0 bases, there was a span of 13 bases. The germline V gene encodes CDR1 LNHDA and CDR2 SQIVND (reference sequence). The CDR3 protein is CASKGRGSSNQPQHF. CDR3 coding DNA: TGTGCCAGTAAAGGTAGGGGGTCTAGCAATCAGCCCCAGCATTTT.

The rearrangement joins TRBV2 to TRBJ2-6; no clear D. V lost 7 bases and J 1 base, leaving 14 bases between the germline ends. The CDR3 spans 16 residues. Germline CDR1 and CDR2: SNHLY and FYNNEI. CDR3 sequence reads: CASIEVRSSGANVLTF. DNA of the CDR3: TGTGCCAGCATAGAAGTCCGAAGTTCTGGGGCCAACGTCCTGACTTTC.

This clonotype has a count of ten or more. The chain links TRBV29-1 to TRBJ1-1; 9 bases are a match to TRBD1. Germline-derived CDR1 and CDR2 are SQVTM and ANQGSEA. With V trimmed by 4 bases and J by 1 base, 4 bases remained unmatched. The CDR3 sequence is 14 residues long. The CDR3 nucleotides read TGCAGCGTTGGGGACAGGGTTAGGAACACTGAAGCTTTCTTT. It specifies CSVGDRVRNTEAFF. The variable domain in full, with the rest retrieved from reference TRBV29-1 and TRBJ1-1, is SAVISQKPSRDICQRGTSLTIQCQVDSQVTMMFWYRQQPGQSLTLIATANQGSEATYESGFVIDKFPISRPNLTFSTLTVSNMSPEDSSIYLCSVGDRVRNTEAFFGQGTRLTVV.

This clonotype was detected ten times or more. The chain recombines TRBV10-3 with TRBJ2-7; D possibly corresponds to TRBD1 (5 bases). The CDR3 extends over 14 amino acids. CDR1 is ENHRY and CDR2 is SYGVKD in the germline V gene. V was shortened by 6 bases and J by 10 bases, with 22 bases between the two germline ends. CDR3 sequence reads: CAIREATGVKDQYF. The CDR3 nucleotides are TGTGCCATCAGAGAAGCAACAGGCGTGAAGGACCAGTACTTC.

The chain uses TRBV20-1 and TRBJ2-5; 9 nucleotides match TRBD1. Germline trimming cut 6 bases from V and 1 base from J; bases unmatched to any gene: 9. CDR1 DFQATT and CDR2 SNEGSKA come from the germline V gene (reference sequence). The CDR3 is made up of 15 amino acids. The CDR3 coding sequence is TGCAGTGCCTCTACTCCGGACAGGGGCCAAGAGACCCAGTACTTC. It translates to CSASTPDRGQETQYF.